Each of the 9 T cell receptor beta chains below was sequenced from the same sample in a study of CD8+ T cells in alopecia areata. Across roughly five patients, CD4+ cells underwent sorting into CD25+CD127- cells. After isolation, RNA underwent reverse transcription to generate cDNA as the sequencing template. The data were produced by immunoSEQ multiplex PCR, yet TCRdb's version contains in-frame clones alone and is incomplete. There are 30,000 to 45,000 clones in the sample; over 50% occur only once, and approximately 1.7% lies in the top ten. Sequences were obtained from CD4+ Tregs sorted from blood. All receptors come from a human donor with alopecia areata.

The chain carries TRBV7-8 and TRBJ2-7; D possibly corresponds to TRBD2 (5 bases). Trimming took off 5 bases at V and 4 bases at J, with 15 bases between the two ends. The germline gives CDR1 SGHVS, CDR2 FQNEAQ. This CDR3 spans 14 amino acids. CDR3 sequence reads: CASSHGLTGYEQYF. CDR3 bases: TGTGCCAGCAGCCACGGCCTCACGGGGTACGAGCAGTACTTC. Full variable domain (remainder filled in from reference TRBV7-8 and TRBJ2-7): GAGVSQSPRYKVAKRGQDVALRCDPISGHVSLFWYQQALGQGPEFLTYFQNEAQLDKSGLPSDRFFAERPEGSVSTLKIQRTQQEDSAVYLCASSHGLTGYEQYFGPGTRLTVT.

This clone showed up just a few times. The chain joins TRBV28 to TRBJ2-7, with a possible D match to TRBD1 (6 bases). The V gene lost 4 bases and the J gene lost 3 bases, with 19 bases spanning the gap. The CDR3 has 16 amino acids. Germline CDR1 MDHEN, CDR2 SYDVKM. CDR3 protein: CASSSLGGQLFYEQYF. CDR3 nucleotides: TGTGCCAGCAGTTCCCTCGGCGGACAGCTCTTCTACGAGCAGTACTTC.

The rearrangement joins TRBV7-8 to TRBJ1-5, with D unclear. The V gene lost 5 bases and the J gene lost 5 bases, with 22 bases spanning the gap. This CDR3 has 17 residues. Looked up from germline, CDR1 is SGHVS and CDR2 is FQNEAQ. This CDR3 reads CASSRQAPPYYDQPQHF. In nucleotides, the CDR3 is TGTGCCAGCAGCCGTCAGGCCCCCCCCTACTATGATCAGCCCCAGCATTTT.

Only a few counts were recorded for this clone. The chain uses TRBV18 and TRBJ2-7; D gene ambiguous. This CDR3 has 12 amino acids. Trimming left V 3 bases short and J 6 bases short, with 9 bases between. Germline assignment: CDR1 KGHSH and CDR2 LQKENI. As DNA, the CDR3 is TGTGCCAGCTCACCTAATTCGCCCGAGCAGTACTTC. Translating gives CASSPNSPEQYF.

The gene calls are TRBV7-3 and TRBJ2-5, with TRBD2 matching over 11 bases. The junction had 1 base not matched to a gene; V was cut back by 5 bases and J by 5 bases. Germline values: CDR1 SGHTA, CDR2 FQGTGA. CDR3 size: 13 residues. CDR3 nucleotide sequence: TGTGCCAGCAGCCGGACTAGCGGGGAGACCCAGTACTTC. Its translation: CASSRTSGETQYF.

This chain joins TRBV27 and TRBJ2-5; D gene ambiguous. The V end lost 6 bases, the J end lost 3 bases, and 8 bases lay between the germline ends. This CDR3 has 12 amino acids. CDR1 is MNHEY, CDR2 SMNVEV, per germline (reference sequence). The CDR3: CASRHNKETQYF. The CDR3 region has the DNA TGTGCCAGCAGACACAATAAAGAGACCCAGTACTTC.

CDR3 DNA sequence: TGTGCCAGCAGCTTAGCGCTACTGGGGGCTATCACCGGGGAGCTGTTTTTT. Its translation is CASSLALLGAITGELFF. The chain recombines TRBV7-9 with TRBJ2-2; D might be TRBD1 (6 bases). V shed 0 bases and J shed 4 bases, with 15 bases lying between them. Germline CDR1 reads SEHNR; CDR2 reads FQNEAQ (reference sequence). This CDR3 region has 17 residues.

The chain has TRBV27 and TRBJ2-1; D may match TRBD1 or TRBD2 (6 bases each). Germline V gene lookup returns CDR1 MNHEY and CDR2 SMNVEV (reference sequence). The CDR3 is made up of 15 amino acids. V dropped 2 bases and J dropped 7 bases, with 15 bases sitting between them. The CDR3 bases are TGTGCCAGCAGTTTAGATCCGGGGGCTTGGAATGAGCAGTTCTTC. This gives the protein CASSLDPGAWNEQFF.

This chain links TRBV5-1 with TRBJ2-2; 7 bases align to TRBD2. The CDR3 totals 13 residues. Germline loops: CDR1 SGHRS, CDR2 YFSETQ. With V trimmed by 5 bases and J by 8 bases, 6 bases remained unmatched. In nucleotides, the CDR3 is TGCGCCAGCAGTTCGCGGGGGAGAGGGGAGCTGTTTTTT. Its translation: CASSSRGRGELFF.